One T cell receptor (beta chain) is described in this entry. The sample is drawn from a study of cytomegalovirus exposure and HLA in healthy donors. The PCR was carried out with 60 Vbeta primers and 13 Jbeta primers. In the authors' methods: An analysis that came later counted 77 million or so unique TCR beta chains, approximately 10 million shared. TCRdb keeps only in-frame clones here, not all; method: immunoSEQ multiplex PCR. V and J calls and clone size are copied from that table; D and trimming were computed from the DNA. There are under 60,000 clones in the sample; roughly 80% occur only once, and about 3.3% lies in the top ten. The CDR3 has 14 residues. Germline CDR1 and CDR2: GTSNPN and SVGIG (reference sequence). V shed 4 bases and J shed 5 bases, with 12 bases lying between them.

The sequenced sample consisted of PBMCs. The chain employs TRBV30 and TRBJ1-6; D remains ambiguous. The receptor comes from a woman in her forties in good health and CMV-seropositive. CDR3: CAWKEGLHNSPLHF. Here the CDR3 DNA reads TGTGCCTGGAAGGAGGGTTTACATAATTCACCCCTCCACTTT.